The clone carrying this T cell receptor (beta chain) was picked up a small number of times. What it binds is unknown. The sample is drawn from a study of CD4 T cells in relation to SARS-CoV-2 and coronaviruses. The wider study: Convalescent patients were fewer than ten males and a few females; two were Hispanic.

TCRdb's copy holds only in-frame clones and misses some; the assay was immunoSEQ multiplex PCR. The data show some 40,000 clones, approximately 80% seen once. The CDR3 extends over 18 amino acids. V lost 2 bases and J 0 bases, leaving 20 bases between the germline ends. Germline loops: CDR1 SGHKS, CDR2 YYEKEE (reference sequence). Sequenced input: memory CD4+ T cells from PBMCs, cultured in vitro. The J gene is TRBJ1-1, the V gene TRBV5-5; a possible D gene is TRBD1 (5 bases). The TCR sequence derives from an adult with COVID-19. For the CDR3, the DNA is TGTGCCAGCAGCTTAAGGTGGCCAACAGACAGTCTGAACACTGAAGCTTTCTTT. This gives the protein CASSLRWPTDSLNTEAFF.